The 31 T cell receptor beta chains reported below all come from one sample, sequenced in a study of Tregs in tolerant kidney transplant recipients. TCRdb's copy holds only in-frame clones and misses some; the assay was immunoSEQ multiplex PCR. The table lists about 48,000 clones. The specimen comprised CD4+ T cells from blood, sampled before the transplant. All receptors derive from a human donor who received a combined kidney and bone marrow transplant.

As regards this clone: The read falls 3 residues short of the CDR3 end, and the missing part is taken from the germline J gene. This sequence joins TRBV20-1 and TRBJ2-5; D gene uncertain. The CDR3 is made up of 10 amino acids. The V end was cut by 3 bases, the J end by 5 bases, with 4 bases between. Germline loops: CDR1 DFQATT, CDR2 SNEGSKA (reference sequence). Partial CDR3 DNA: TGCAGTGCTAGTTCGGAGACC. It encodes CSASSET. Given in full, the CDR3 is CSASSETQYF.

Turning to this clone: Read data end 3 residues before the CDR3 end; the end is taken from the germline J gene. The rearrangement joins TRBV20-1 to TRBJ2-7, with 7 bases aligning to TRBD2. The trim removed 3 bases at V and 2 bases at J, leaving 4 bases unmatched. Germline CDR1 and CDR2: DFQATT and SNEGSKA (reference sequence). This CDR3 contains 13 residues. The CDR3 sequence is CSASRGGPYEQYF. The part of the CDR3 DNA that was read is TGCAGTGCTAGTCGCGGGGGTCCCTACGAG.

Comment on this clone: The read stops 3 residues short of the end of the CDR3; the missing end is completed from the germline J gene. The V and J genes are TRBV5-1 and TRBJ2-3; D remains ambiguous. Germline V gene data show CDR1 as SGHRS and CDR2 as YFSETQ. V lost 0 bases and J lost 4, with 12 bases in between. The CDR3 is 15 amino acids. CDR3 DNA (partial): TGCGCCAGCAGCTTGGATCGGCCTAGATCAGATACG. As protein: CASSLDRPRSDT. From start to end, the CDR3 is CASSLDRPRSDTQYF.

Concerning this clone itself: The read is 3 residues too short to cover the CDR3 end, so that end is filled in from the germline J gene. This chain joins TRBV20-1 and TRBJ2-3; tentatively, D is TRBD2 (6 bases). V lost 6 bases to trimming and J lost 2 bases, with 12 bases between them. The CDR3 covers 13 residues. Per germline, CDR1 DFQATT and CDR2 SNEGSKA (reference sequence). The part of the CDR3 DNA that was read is TGCAGTGCCCCGAGCGGGTACACAGATACG. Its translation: CSAPSGYTDT. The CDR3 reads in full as CSAPSGYTDTQYF.

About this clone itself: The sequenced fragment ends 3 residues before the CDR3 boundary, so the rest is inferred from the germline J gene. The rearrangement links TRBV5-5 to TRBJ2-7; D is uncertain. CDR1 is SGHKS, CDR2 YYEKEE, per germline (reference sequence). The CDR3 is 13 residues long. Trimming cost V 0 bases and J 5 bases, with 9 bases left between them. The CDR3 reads CASSLERVHEQYF. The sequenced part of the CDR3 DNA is TGTGCCAGCAGCTTGGAACGGGTCCACGAG.

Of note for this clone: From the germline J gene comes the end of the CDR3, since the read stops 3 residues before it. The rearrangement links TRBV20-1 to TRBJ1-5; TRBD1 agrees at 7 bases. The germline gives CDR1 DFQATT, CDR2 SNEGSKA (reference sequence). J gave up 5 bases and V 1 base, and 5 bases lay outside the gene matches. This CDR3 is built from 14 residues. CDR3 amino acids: CSARGQGDYQPQHF. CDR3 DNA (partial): TGCAGTGCTAGAGGACAGGGTGACTATCAGCCC.

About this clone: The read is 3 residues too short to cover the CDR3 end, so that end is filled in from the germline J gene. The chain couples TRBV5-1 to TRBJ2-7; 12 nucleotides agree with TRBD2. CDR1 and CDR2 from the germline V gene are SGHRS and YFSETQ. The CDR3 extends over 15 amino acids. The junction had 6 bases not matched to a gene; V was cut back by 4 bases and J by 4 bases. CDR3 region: CASSITGTSGYEQYF. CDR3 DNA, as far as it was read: TGCGCCAGCAGCATAACCGGGACTAGCGGGTACGAG.

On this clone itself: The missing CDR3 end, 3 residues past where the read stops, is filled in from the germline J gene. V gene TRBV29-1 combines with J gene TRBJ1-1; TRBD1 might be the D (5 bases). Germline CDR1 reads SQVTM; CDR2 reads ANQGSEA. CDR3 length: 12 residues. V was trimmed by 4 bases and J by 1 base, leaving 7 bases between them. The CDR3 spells CSVGQSNTEAFF. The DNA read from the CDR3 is TGCAGCGTTGGACAGTCGAACACTGAA.

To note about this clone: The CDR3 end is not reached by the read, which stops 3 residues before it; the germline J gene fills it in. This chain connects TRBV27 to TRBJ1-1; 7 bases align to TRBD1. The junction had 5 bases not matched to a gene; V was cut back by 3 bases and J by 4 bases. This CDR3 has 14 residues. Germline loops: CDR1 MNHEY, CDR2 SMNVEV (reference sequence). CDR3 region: CASSLTGKGTEAFF. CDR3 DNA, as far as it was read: TGTGCCAGCAGTTTGACAGGGAAGGGCACTGAA.

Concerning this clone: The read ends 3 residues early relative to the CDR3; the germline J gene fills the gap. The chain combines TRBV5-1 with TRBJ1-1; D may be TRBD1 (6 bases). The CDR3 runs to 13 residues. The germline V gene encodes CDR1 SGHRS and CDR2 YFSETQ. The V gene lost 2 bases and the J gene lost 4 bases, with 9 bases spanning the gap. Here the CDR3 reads CASSFQQGTEAFF. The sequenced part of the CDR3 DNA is TGCGCCAGCAGCTTTCAACAGGGCACTGAA.

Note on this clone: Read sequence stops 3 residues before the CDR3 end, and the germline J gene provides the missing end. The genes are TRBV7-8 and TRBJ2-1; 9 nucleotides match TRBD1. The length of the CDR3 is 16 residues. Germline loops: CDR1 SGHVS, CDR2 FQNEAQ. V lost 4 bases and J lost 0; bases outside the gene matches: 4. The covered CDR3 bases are TGTGCCAGCAGCTACGGGACAGGGAGCTCCTACAATGAG. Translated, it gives CASSYGTGSSYNE. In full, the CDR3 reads CASSYGTGSSYNEQFF.

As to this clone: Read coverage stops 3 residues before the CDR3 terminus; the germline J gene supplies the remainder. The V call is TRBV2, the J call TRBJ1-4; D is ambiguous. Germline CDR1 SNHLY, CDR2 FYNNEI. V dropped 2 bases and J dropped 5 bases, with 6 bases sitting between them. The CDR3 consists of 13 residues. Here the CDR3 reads CASSESRNEKLFF. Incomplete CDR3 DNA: TGTGCCAGCAGTGAATCGCGGAATGAAAAA.

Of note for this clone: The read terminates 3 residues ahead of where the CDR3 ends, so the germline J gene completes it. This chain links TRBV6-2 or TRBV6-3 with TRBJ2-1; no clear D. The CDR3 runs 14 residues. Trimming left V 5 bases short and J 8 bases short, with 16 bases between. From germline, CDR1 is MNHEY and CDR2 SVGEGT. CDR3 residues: CASSQQLLGHEQFF. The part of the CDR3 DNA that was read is TGTGCCAGCAGTCAGCAACTCCTTGGGCATGAG.

The CDR3 sequence is CASSLGGGVRYEQYF. The part of the CDR3 DNA that was read is TGTGCCAGCAGCTTGGGCGGGGGAGTGAGGTACGAG. V and J are TRBV7-6 and TRBJ2-7, with TRBD2 identical over 7 bases. The read ends 3 residues shy of where the CDR3 ends; the end is completed using the germline J gene. The CDR3 length is 15 residues. Germline trimming cut 3 bases from V and 4 bases from J; bases unmatched to any gene: 9. Germline V gene data show CDR1 as SGHVS and CDR2 as FNYEAQ.

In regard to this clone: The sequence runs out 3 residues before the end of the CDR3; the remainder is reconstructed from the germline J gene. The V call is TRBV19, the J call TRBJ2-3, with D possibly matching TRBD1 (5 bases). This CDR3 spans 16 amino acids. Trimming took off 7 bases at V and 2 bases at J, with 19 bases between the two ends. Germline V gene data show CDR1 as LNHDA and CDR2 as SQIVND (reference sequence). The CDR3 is CASTPFDSPLTDTQYF. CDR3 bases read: TGTGCCAGTACTCCGTTCGACAGCCCACTCACAGATACG. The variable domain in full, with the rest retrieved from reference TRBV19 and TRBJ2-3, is DGGITQSPKYLFRKEGQNVTLSCEQNLNHDAMYWYRQDPGQGLRLIYYSQIVNDFQKGDIAEGYSVSREKKESFPLTVTSAQKNPTAFYLCASTPFDSPLTDTQYFGPGTRLTVL.

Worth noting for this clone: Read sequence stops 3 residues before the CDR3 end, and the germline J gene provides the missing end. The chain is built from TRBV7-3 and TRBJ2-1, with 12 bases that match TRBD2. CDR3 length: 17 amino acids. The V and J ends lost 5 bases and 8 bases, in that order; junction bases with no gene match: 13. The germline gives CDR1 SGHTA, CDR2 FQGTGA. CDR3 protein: CASSAGLAGPSSDEQFF. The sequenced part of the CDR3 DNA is TGTGCCAGCAGCGCGGGACTAGCGGGTCCGTCGAGCGATGAG.

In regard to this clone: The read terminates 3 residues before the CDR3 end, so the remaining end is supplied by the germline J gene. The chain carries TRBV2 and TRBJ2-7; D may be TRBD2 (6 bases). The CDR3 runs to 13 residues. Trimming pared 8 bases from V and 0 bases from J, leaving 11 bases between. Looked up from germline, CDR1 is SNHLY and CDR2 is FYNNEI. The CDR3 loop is CASGRLVSYEQYF. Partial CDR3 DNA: TGTGCCAGCGGAAGACTAGTCTCCTACGAG.

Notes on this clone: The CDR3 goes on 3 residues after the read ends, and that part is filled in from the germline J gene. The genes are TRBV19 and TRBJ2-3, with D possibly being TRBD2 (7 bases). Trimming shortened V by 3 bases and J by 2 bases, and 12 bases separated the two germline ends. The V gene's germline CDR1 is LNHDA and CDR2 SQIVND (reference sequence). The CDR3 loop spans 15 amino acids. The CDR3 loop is CASSMRGRATDTQYF. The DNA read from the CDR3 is TGTGCCAGTAGTATGAGGGGGAGGGCCACAGATACG.

CDR3 in amino acids: CSARPSGHWNTEAFF. The covered CDR3 bases are TGCAGTGCTAGGCCCTCGGGACACTGGAACACTGAA. This chain uses TRBV20-1 with TRBJ1-1; tentative D call: TRBD1 (6 bases). The CDR3 end lies 3 residues beyond the end of the read and is filled in from the germline J gene. The CDR3 loop spans 15 amino acids. Germline V lookup: CDR1 DFQATT, CDR2 SNEGSKA (reference sequence). Deletions cut 3 bases from V and 1 base from J, with 15 bases between.

CDR3 DNA, as far as it was read: TGCGCCAGCAGTGACCTCCGGTTGCATCAGCCC. Translation: CASSDLRLHQP. From start to end, the CDR3 is CASSDLRLHQPQHF. This chain uses TRBV10-1 with TRBJ1-5; no clear D gene. The read is 3 residues too short to cover the CDR3 end, so that end is filled in from the germline J gene. The V end was cut by 3 bases, the J end by 5 bases, with 11 bases between. CDR1 WNHNN and CDR2 SYGVQD come from the germline V gene (reference sequence). CDR3 length: 14 residues.

The CDR3 region is CASSSRQGGEKLFF. The covered CDR3 bases are TGTGCCAGCAGCTCCCGACAGGGGGGTGAAAAA. This sequence joins TRBV7-9 and TRBJ1-4; 9 bases match TRBD1. From the germline J gene comes the end of the CDR3, since the read stops 3 residues before it. The V gene end was trimmed by 4 bases and the J gene end by 7 bases; junction bases not matched to a gene: 4. This CDR3 has 14 amino acids. Germline V gene lookup returns CDR1 SEHNR and CDR2 FQNEAQ (reference sequence).

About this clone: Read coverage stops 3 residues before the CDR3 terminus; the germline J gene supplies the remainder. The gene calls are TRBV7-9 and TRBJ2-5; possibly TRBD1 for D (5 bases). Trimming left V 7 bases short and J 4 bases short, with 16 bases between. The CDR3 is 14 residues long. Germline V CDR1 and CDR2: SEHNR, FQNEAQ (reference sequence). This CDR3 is CASTALQGGETQYF. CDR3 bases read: TGTGCCAGCACAGCTCTTCAGGGTGGAGAGACC.

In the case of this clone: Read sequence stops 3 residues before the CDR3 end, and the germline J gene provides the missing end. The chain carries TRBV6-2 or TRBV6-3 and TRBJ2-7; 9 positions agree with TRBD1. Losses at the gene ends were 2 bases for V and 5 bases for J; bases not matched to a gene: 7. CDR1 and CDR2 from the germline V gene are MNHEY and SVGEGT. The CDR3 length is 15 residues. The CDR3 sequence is CASSYGGQGSHEQYF. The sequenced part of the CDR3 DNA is TGTGCCAGCAGTTACGGGGGACAGGGTTCCCACGAG.

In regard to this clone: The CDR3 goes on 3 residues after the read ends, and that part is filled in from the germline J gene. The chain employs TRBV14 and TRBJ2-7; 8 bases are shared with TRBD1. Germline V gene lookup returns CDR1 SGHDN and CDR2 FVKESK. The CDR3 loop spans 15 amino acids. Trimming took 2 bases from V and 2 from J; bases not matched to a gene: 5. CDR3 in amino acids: CASSQLGTGPYEQYF. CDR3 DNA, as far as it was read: TGTGCCAGCAGCCAATTGGGGACAGGTCCCTACGAG.

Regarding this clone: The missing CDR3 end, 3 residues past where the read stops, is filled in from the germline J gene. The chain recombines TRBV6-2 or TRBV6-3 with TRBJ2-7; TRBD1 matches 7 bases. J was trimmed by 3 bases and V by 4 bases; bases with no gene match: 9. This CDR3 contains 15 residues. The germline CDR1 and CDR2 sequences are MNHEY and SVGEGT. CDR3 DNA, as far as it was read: TGTGCCAGCAGTTTGTCCGGGACAGACCGCTACGAG. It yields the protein CASSLSGTDRYE. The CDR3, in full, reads CASSLSGTDRYEQYF.

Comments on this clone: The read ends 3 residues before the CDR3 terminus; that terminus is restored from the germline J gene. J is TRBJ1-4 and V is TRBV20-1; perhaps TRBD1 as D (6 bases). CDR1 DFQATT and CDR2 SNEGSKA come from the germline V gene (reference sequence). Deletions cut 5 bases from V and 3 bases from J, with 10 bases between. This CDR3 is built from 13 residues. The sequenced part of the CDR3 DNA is TGCAGTGCTGGGACACGGGCTAATGAAAAA. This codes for CSAGTRANEK. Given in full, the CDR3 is CSAGTRANEKLFF.

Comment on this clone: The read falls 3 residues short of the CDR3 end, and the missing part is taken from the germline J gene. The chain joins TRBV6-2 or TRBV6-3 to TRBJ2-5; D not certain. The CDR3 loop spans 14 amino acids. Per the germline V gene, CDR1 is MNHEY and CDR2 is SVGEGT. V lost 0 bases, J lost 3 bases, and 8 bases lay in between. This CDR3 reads CASSYSQREETQYF. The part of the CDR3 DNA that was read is TGTGCCAGCAGTTACTCCCAAAGGGAAGAGACC.

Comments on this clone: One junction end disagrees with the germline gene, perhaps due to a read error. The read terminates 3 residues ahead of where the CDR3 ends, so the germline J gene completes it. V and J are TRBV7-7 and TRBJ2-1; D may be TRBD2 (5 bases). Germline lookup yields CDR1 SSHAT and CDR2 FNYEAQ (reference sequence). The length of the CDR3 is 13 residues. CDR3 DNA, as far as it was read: TGTGCTAGCAGCTTAGCGCCTCGGAATGAG. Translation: CASSLAPRNE. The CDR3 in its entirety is CASSLAPRNEQFF.

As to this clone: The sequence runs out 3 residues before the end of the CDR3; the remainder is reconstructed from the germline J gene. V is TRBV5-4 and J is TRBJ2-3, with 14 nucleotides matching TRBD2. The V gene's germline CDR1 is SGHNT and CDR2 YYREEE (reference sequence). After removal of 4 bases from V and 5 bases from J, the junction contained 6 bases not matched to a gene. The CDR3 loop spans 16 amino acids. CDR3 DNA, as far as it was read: TGTGCCAGCAGCACGAGACTAGCGGGAGGGGTAGATACG. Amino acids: CASSTRLAGGVDT. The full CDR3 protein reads CASSTRLAGGVDTQYF.

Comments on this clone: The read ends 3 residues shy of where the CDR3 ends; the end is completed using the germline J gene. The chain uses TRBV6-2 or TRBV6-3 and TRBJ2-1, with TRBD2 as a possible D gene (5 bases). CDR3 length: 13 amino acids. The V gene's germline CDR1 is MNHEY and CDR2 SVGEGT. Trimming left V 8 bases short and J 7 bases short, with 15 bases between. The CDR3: CASGGLSRNEQFF. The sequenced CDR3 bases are TGTGCCAGCGGCGGACTGAGCCGTAATGAG.

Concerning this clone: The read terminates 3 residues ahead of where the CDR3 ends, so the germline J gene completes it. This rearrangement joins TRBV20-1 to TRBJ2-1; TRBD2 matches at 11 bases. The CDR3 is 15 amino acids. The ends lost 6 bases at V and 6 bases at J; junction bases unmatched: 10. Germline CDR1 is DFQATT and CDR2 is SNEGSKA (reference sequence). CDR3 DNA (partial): TGCAGTGCCGTTAGCGGGAGGGCCGGGGTCAATGAG. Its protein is CSAVSGRAGVNE. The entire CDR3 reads CSAVSGRAGVNEQFF.